This T cell receptor beta chain was captured in a study of identical twins. TCRdb re-derived calls from the 5' RACE reads in MiXCR, one entry per CDR3 protein. The sample gives some 660,000 distinct CDR3 sequences, about 9.4% of which show up once; roughly 0.97% is in the top ten. Whole-study results and caveats: For monozygotic twins, models underestimated out-of-frame TCR alpha sharing.

This clonotype occurred many times. Its antigen remains unknown. The CDR3 covers 16 residues. Germline-derived CDR1 and CDR2 are MNHEY and SMNVEV (reference sequence). V was clipped by 4 bases and J by 4 bases; unmatched bases: 11. In addition, the sample was reused for a study of yellow fever vaccine responses in identical twins.

The sequence derives from a woman under 30 in good health. Specimen: PBMCs. This rearrangement joins TRBV27 to TRBJ2-3, with 7 bases matching TRBD1. CDR3 in DNA: TGTGCCAGCAGTTCCAGTACAGGGGAAAGGGCAGATACGCAGTATTTT. It codes for CASSSSTGERADTQYF.